The 6 T cell receptor beta chains below were found in one sample sequenced in a study of T cells in Graves' hyperthyroidism and ophthalmopathy. Researchers amplified the TCR beta CDR3 regions from RNA transcripts. RT-PCR in the first round (using the HTBI primer set) targeted the TCR CDR3. TCRdb processed the multiplex PCR reads anew with MiXCR; each CDR3 protein has one entry. The top ten clones hold under 15% of a sample with 390,000 or so distinct CDR3 sequences, 14% to 15% of them seen once. The sample consisted of blood. These receptors were taken from a man aged 18 to 29 with Graves' ophthalmopathy.

The chain carries TRBV13 and TRBJ2-3; 14 nucleotides align to TRBD2. Germline V gives CDR1 PRHDT, CDR2 FYEKMQ (reference sequence). The J segment lost 6 bases and the V segment lost 4 bases, leaving 3 bases of the junction unmatched. This CDR3 has 15 residues. CDR3 nucleotide sequence: TGTGCCAGCAGCTCCGGGACTAGCGGGAGTGATACGCAGTATTTT. Protein: CASSSGTSGSDTQYF.

This clonotype was detected a few times. Just one base apart from a much larger clone, this may be a read error. The V and J genes are TRBV18 and TRBJ2-3, with TRBD1 matching 7 bases. This CDR3 is built from 14 residues. Trimming removed 10 bases from V and 2 bases from J; junction bases left unmatched: 9. Germline V gives CDR1 KGHSH, CDR2 LQKENI. The DNA of the CDR3 is TGTGCCACCCGCCCAGACAGGGACACAGATACGCAGTATTTT. Translated: CATRPDRDTDTQYF.

This clonotype has just a few counts. This chain joins TRBV10-3 and TRBJ1-3, with D perhaps matching TRBD1 (5 bases). In germline, CDR1 is ENHRY, CDR2 SYGVKD. The germline V and J ends were trimmed by 3 bases and 2 bases, with 11 bases remaining between them. This CDR3 contains 15 residues. CDR3 DNA: TGTGCCATCAGTGAAGCAGGGCCAACTGGAAACACCATATATTTT. It yields the protein CAISEAGPTGNTIYF.

This clonotype was observed many times. This chain connects TRBV19 to TRBJ2-3; 12 bases are shared with TRBD2. The V gene end was trimmed by 4 bases and the J gene end by 4 bases; junction bases not matched to a gene: 6. CDR1 and CDR2 from the germline V gene are LNHDA and SQIVND (reference sequence). This CDR3 has 16 residues. The chain's CDR3 is CASSTRTSGTSDTQYF. In DNA form, the CDR3 reads TGTGCCAGTAGTACTCGGACTAGCGGGACTTCAGATACGCAGTATTTT. The full variable domain, rest sourced from reference TRBV19 and TRBJ2-3, is DGGITQSPKYLFRKEGQNVTLSCEQNLNHDAMYWYRQDPGQGLRLIYYSQIVNDFQKGDIAEGYSVSREKKESFPLTVTSAQKNPTAFYLCASSTRTSGTSDTQYFGPGTRLTVL.

The sample holds a few counts of this clonotype. This chain connects TRBV10-1 to TRBJ2-1; 8 positions match TRBD2. V shed 3 bases and J 8 bases; nucleotides not matched to a gene: 6. The CDR3 sequence is 14 residues long. Germline CDR1 is WNHNN and CDR2 is SYGVQD (reference sequence). Here the CDR3 reads CASSEGGLGHEQFF. The CDR3 coding sequence is TGCGCCAGCAGTGAAGGGGGACTAGGCCATGAGCAGTTCTTC.

This clonotype showed up just a few times. The chain recombines TRBV7-2 with TRBJ2-2; D perhaps matches TRBD2 (6 bases). The germline V and J ends were trimmed by 4 bases and 2 bases, with 14 bases remaining between them. This CDR3 has 16 residues. Germline CDR1 SGHTA, CDR2 FQGNSA. CDR3 region: CASSSTAGRNTGELFF. CDR3 DNA: TGTGCCAGCAGCTCAACAGCGGGCCGAAACACCGGGGAGCTGTTTTTT.